This T cell receptor beta chain was found in a study of long-term antiretroviral therapy in people with HIV. Study overall: The earliest specimens came about a decade ahead of the 2015 immediate-ART recommendation. Whole-study findings and limits: Clones that had undergone expansion before ART prevailed in the repertoire throughout all time points.

Survey-level resolution applied to immunoSEQ assay v3.0. Sequencing used immunoSEQ multiplex PCR; TCRdb keeps in-frame clones, though not all of them. Here the sample spans approximately 34,000 clones, roughly four fifths being singletons. Treatment for all HIV-infected participants took place in the United States. Germline V gene lookup returns CDR1 MGHRA and CDR2 YSYEKL. This CDR3 comprises 14 residues. V lost 3 bases, J lost 3 bases, and 11 bases lay in between. In regard to this clone: Its specificity is unknown.

This TCR was sampled from a young man with HIV. V usage is TRBV4-1 and J usage is TRBJ1-1; D gene uncertain. Source: unsorted PBMCs, taken 1 year after starting antiretroviral therapy. The CDR3 is CASSQRVLDTEAFF. The CDR3, as DNA: TGCGCCAGCAGCCAGAGGGTTCTGGACACTGAAGCTTTCTTT.